This T cell receptor beta chain was sequenced for a study of cytomegalovirus exposure and HLA in healthy donors. Germline lookup yields CDR1 MNHNY and CDR2 SVGAGI (reference sequence). With V trimmed by 4 bases and J by 3 bases, 2 bases remained unmatched. The CDR3 length is 13 residues. Amplification used 60 Vbeta primers and 13 Jbeta primers. The repertoire was sequenced with immunoSEQ multiplex PCR; TCRdb's copy has only in-frame clones and lacks some. Among 200,000 to 250,000 clones listed, just under 70% were seen once. The gene calls are TRBV6-6 and TRBJ1-2, with 7 bases fitting TRBD1. Sequenced input: PBMCs. The sequence came from a man aged 40-50 years in good health and CMV-seropositive. Written as DNA, the CDR3 is TGTGCCAGCAGTTTTCAGGGGGACTATGGCTACACCTTC. This encodes CASSFQGDYGYTF.